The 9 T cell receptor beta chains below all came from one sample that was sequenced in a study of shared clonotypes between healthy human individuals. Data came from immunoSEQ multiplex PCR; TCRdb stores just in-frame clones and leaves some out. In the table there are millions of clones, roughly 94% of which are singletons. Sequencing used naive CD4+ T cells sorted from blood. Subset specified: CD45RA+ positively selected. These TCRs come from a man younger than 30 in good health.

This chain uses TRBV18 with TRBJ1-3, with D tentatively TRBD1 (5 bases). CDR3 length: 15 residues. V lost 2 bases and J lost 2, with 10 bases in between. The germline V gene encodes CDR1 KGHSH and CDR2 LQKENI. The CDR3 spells CASSPVPGPGNTIYF. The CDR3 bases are TGTGCCAGCTCACCAGTCCCGGGGCCTGGAAACACCATATATTTT.

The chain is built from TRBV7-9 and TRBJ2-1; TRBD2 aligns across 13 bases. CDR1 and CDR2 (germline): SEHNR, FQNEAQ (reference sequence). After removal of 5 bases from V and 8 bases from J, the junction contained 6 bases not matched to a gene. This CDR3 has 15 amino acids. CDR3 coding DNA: TGTGCCAGCAGCCCGGGACTAGCGGGGTCCCATGAGCAGTTCTTC. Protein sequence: CASSPGLAGSHEQFF.

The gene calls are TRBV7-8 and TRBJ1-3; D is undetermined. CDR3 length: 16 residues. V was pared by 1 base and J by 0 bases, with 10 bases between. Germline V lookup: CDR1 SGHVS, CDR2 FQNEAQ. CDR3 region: CASSLGLQGSGNTIYF. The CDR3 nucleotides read TGTGCCAGCAGCTTAGGGTTACAAGGCTCTGGAAACACCATATATTTT.

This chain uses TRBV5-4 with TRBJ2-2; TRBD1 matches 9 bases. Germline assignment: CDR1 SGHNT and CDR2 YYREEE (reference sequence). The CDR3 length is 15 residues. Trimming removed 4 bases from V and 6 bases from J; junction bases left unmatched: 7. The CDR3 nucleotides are TGTGCCAGCAGCCTGGGACAGGGATCGCCCGGGGAGCTGTTTTTT. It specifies CASSLGQGSPGELFF.

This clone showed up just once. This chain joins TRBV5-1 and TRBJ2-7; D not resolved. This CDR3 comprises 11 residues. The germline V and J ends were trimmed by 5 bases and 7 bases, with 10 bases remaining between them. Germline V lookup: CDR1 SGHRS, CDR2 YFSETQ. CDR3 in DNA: TGCGCCAGCAGAAACGACTTGGAGCAGTACTTC. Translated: CASRNDLEQYF.

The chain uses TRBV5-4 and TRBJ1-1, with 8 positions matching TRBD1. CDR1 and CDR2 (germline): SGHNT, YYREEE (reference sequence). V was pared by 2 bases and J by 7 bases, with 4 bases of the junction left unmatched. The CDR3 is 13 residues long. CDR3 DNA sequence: TGTGCCAGCAGCTTTGGACAGGGCAATGAAGCTTTCTTT. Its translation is CASSFGQGNEAFF.

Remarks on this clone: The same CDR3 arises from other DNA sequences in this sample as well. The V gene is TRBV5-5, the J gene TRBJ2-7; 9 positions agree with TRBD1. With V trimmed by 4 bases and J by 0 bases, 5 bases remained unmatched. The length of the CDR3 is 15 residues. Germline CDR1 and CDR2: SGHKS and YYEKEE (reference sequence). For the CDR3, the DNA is TGTGCCAGCAGCCCCGGACAGGGGCCCTCCTACGAGCAGTACTTC. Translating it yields CASSPGQGPSYEQYF. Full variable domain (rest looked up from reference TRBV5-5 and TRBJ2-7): DAGVTQSPTHLIKTRGQQVTLRCSPISGHKSVSWYQQVLGQGPQFIFQYYEKEERGRGNFPDRFSARQFPNYSSELNVNALLLGDSALYLCASSPGQGPSYEQYFGPGTRLTVT.

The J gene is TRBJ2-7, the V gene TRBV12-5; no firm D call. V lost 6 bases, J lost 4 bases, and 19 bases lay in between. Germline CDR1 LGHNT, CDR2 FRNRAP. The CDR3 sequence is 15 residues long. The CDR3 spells CASGLGLLNLYEQYF. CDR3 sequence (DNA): TGTGCTAGTGGCTTAGGCCTTTTAAACCTATACGAGCAGTACTTC.

CDR3 sequence reads: CSVERTTGELFF. DNA for the CDR3: TGCAGCGTTGAAAGGACAACCGGGGAGCTGTTTTTT. V usage is TRBV29-1 and J usage is TRBJ2-2; tentatively, D is TRBD1 (5 bases). Germline V gives CDR1 SQVTM, CDR2 ANQGSEA. The CDR3 totals 12 residues. V shed 2 bases and J shed 5 bases, with 6 bases lying between them.